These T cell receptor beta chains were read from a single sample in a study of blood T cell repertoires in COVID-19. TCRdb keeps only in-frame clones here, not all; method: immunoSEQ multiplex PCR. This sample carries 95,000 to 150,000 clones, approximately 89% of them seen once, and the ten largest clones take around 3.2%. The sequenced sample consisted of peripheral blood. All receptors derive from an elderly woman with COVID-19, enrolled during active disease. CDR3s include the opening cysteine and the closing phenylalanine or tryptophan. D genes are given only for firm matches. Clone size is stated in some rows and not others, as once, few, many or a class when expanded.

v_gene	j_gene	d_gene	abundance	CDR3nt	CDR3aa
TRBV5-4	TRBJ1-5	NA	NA	TGTGCCAGCAGCTTGGCCGGGGGGAATCAGCCCCAGCATTTT	CASSLAGGNQPQHF
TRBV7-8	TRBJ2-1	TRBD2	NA	TGTGCCAGCAGCTTACGGACTAGCGGGAGCAACAATGAGCAGTTCTTC	CASSLRTSGSNNEQFF
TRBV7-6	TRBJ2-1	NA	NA	TGTGCCAGCAGCTCTGCAAGGACAGATGAGCAGTTCTTC	CASSSARTDEQFF
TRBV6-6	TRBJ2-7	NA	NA	TGTGCCAGCAGTTACTCGCAGGGCCCCTACGAGCAGTACTTC	CASSYSQGPYEQYF
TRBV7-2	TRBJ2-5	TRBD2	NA	TGTGCCAGCCCAGGGGCTAGCGGGAGAACCCAGTACTTC	CASPGASGRTQYF
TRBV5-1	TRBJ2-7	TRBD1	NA	TGCGCCAGCAGCGCAGACAGGGTTCCCTACGAGCAGTACTTC	CASSADRVPYEQYF
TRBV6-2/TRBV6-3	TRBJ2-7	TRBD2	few	TGTGCCAGCAGTCTAGCGGGACCCTCCTCCTTCTTCTTC	CASSLAGPSSFFF
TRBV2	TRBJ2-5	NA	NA	TGTGCCAGCTCTAACCACCCAAGCGGTCAAGAGACCCAGTACTTC	CASSNHPSGQETQYF
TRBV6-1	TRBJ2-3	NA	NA	TGTGCCAGCAGTGAAGCGCGACTACCGGGAAGCACAGATACGCAGTATTTT	CASSEARLPGSTDTQYF
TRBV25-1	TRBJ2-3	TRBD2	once	TGTGCCAGCAGTCGACTGGCGGGAGACTCAGATACGCAGTATTTT	CASSRLAGDSDTQYF
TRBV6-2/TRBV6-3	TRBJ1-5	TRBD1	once	TGTGCCAGCAGTTACTCTCCGGGACAGGTTCCCAATCAGCCCCAGCATTTT	CASSYSPGQVPNQPQHF
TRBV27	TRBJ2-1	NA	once	TGTGCCAGCAGGGATTGGGCGGGTGAGCAGTTCTTC	CASRDWAGEQFF
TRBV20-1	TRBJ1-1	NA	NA	TGCAGTGCTAGAGGAGAGCCTGAAGCTTTCTTT	CSARGEPEAFF